The 26 T cell receptor beta chains reported below all come from one sample, sequenced in a study of PD-L1 blockade in urothelial cancer. Regarding time point: pretreatment peripheral blood. Repertoires were generated with immunoSEQ multiplex PCR, while TCRdb's copy carries only in-frame clones and drops some. Here the sample spans approximately 88,000 clones, 84% being singletons. The material was PBMCs, obtained around atezolizumab (anti-PD-L1) treatment. These receptors were obtained from a man between 60 and 70 years old with urothelial cancer.

The chain recombines TRBV5-6 with TRBJ1-2, with D tentatively TRBD1 (6 bases). V gave up 4 bases and J gave up 3 bases, with 13 bases separating them. The length of the CDR3 is 14 residues. The germline gives CDR1 SGHDT, CDR2 YYEEEE. CDR3 nucleotide sequence: TGTGCCAGCAGCCTACAGGGTCTCGACTATGGCTACACCTTC. This gives the protein CASSLQGLDYGYTF.

As DNA, the CDR3 is TGTGCCAGTAGCCCAGCGGACCACCCGAAAAAACTGTTTTTT. Residues: CASSPADHPKKLFF. V and J are TRBV19 and TRBJ1-4; D gene uncertain. Germline V gives CDR1 LNHDA, CDR2 SQIVND (reference sequence). V was clipped by 6 bases and J by 9 bases, with 17 bases between them. This CDR3 is 14 amino acids long.

The rearrangement uses TRBV7-8 and TRBJ2-7; TRBD1 aligns across 7 bases. This CDR3 has 13 residues. CDR1 SGHVS and CDR2 FQNEAQ come from the germline V gene. J lost 6 bases, V lost 3 bases, and 5 bases had no gene match. In DNA form, the CDR3 reads TGTGCCAGCAGCTTGCAGGGGGACACCGAGCAGTACTTC. This translates into CASSLQGDTEQYF.

The chain links TRBV7-2 to TRBJ2-5; TRBD2 matches at 7 bases. The V gene end was trimmed by 3 bases and the J gene end by 2 bases; junction bases not matched to a gene: 3. CDR3 length: 14 amino acids. Germline CDR1 SGHTA, CDR2 FQGNSA. The CDR3: CASSFPGLQETQYF. CDR3 DNA: TGTGCCAGCAGCTTCCCGGGACTACAAGAGACCCAGTACTTC.

The V and J genes are TRBV28 and TRBJ2-2; 9 bases line up with TRBD2. This CDR3 is built from 16 residues. The V gene's germline CDR1 is MDHEN and CDR2 SYDVKM. V was clipped by 6 bases and J by 5 bases; unmatched bases: 10. CDR3 residues: CASSWGGRAGTGELFF. The CDR3 coding sequence is TGTGCCAGCAGCTGGGGCGGGAGGGCCGGGACCGGGGAGCTGTTTTTT. The full variable domain, with the rest looked up from reference TRBV28 and TRBJ2-2, is DVKVTQSSRYLVKRTGEKVFLECVQDMDHENMFWYRQDPGLGLRLIYFSYDVKMKEKGDIPEGYSVSREKKERFSLILESASTNQTSMYLCASSWGGRAGTGELFFGEGSRLTVL.

The chain combines TRBV7-2 with TRBJ2-5, with 7 positions matching TRBD1. The end of the DNA aligns better with TRBJ2-7, so the J call may be wrong. This CDR3 comprises 13 residues. CDR1 is SGHTA and CDR2 is FQGNSA in the germline V gene. CDR3 sequence: CASSSETGFEQYF. CDR3 sequence (DNA): TGTGCCAGCAGCTCCGAGACAGGGTTCGAGCAGTACTTC.

CDR3 nucleotide sequence: TGTGCCAGCTCACCGCCGGGACTAGCGGGAGGGAGCTCCTACGAGCAGTACTTC. This encodes CASSPPGLAGGSSYEQYF. This chain links TRBV18 with TRBJ2-7, with 16 bases aligning to TRBD2. Germline lookup yields CDR1 KGHSH and CDR2 LQKENI. This CDR3 contains 18 residues. V was clipped by 3 bases and J by 0 bases; unmatched bases: 5.

The chain has TRBV27 and TRBJ2-6, with a weak D call TRBD2 (5 bases). Trimming took 5 bases from V and 0 from J, leaving 11 bases between them. In germline, CDR1 is MNHEY, CDR2 SMNVEV (reference sequence). The CDR3 spans 16 residues. The CDR3 nucleotides read TGTGCCAGCAGTCCGGACTCCACCTCTGGGGCCAACGTCCTGACTTTC. It specifies CASSPDSTSGANVLTF.

The chain employs TRBV5-6 and TRBJ1-3; D is perhaps TRBD1 (5 bases). This CDR3 has 14 amino acids. The germline V and J ends were trimmed by 1 base and 4 bases, with 9 bases remaining between them. Germline loops: CDR1 SGHDT, CDR2 YYEEEE. The CDR3 coding sequence is TGTGCCAGCAGCTTGAGGGGTTACGGAAACACCATATATTTT. The encoded protein is CASSLRGYGNTIYF.

The chain links TRBV19 to TRBJ2-1; 11 bases align to TRBD2. The CDR3 totals 16 residues. V trimming: 3 bases; J trimming: 4 bases; junction bases outside the gene matches: 5. The germline gives CDR1 LNHDA, CDR2 SQIVND (reference sequence). In DNA, the CDR3 is TGTGCCAGTAGTATGGGACTAGCGGATAATTACAATGAGCAGTTCTTC. It specifies CASSMGLADNYNEQFF.

The chain uses TRBV5-1 and TRBJ2-1; 11 bases are a match to TRBD2. The length of the CDR3 is 18 residues. J gave up 9 bases and V 0 bases, and 14 bases lay outside the gene matches. From germline, CDR1 is SGHRS and CDR2 YFSETQ. CDR3 in DNA: TGCGCCAGCAGCTTGGACCTAACCCGACTAGCGGGGAGATCTGAGCAGTTCTTC. It specifies CASSLDLTRLAGRSEQFF.

V gene TRBV5-4 combines with J gene TRBJ2-5, with a possible D match to TRBD2 (6 bases). V lost 0 bases and J lost 3, with 9 bases in between. The CDR3 is 14 residues long. Germline CDR1 and CDR2: SGHNT and YYREEE (reference sequence). The CDR3 bases are TGTGCCAGCAGCTTGGGCGGGACTGAAGAGACCCAGTACTTC. Its translation: CASSLGGTEETQYF.

V usage is TRBV6-1 and J usage is TRBJ2-3; possible D gene TRBD1, 5 bases. Trimming pared 3 bases from V and 3 bases from J, leaving 10 bases between. This CDR3 contains 14 residues. Looked up from germline, CDR1 is MNHNS and CDR2 is SASEGT. CDR3 sequence (DNA): TGTGCCAGCAGTGAGGTGGGGCGGACAGATACGCAGTATTTT. Protein product: CASSEVGRTDTQYF.

The chain recombines TRBV5-6 with TRBJ2-3; 7 bases fit TRBD1. After removal of 1 base from V and 3 bases from J, the junction contained 2 bases not matched to a gene. Germline assignment: CDR1 SGHDT and CDR2 YYEEEE. This CDR3 is built from 14 residues. The CDR3 protein is CASSLRQGTDTQYF. For the CDR3, the DNA is TGTGCCAGCAGCTTGAGACAGGGTACAGATACGCAGTATTTT.

The chain links TRBV27 to TRBJ2-2; D might be TRBD2 (5 bases). The CDR3 sequence is 16 residues long. V was shortened by 6 bases and J by 0 bases, with 14 bases between the two germline ends. Germline-derived CDR1 and CDR2 are MNHEY and SMNVEV (reference sequence). The CDR3 sequence: CASRPDSFANTGELFF. In DNA form, the CDR3 reads TGTGCCAGCAGACCGGACTCGTTCGCGAACACCGGGGAGCTGTTTTTT.

This chain joins TRBV27 and TRBJ2-4; D unresolved. Per germline, CDR1 MNHEY and CDR2 SMNVEV (reference sequence). This CDR3 is 13 amino acids long. Trimming pared 3 bases from V and 5 bases from J, leaving 8 bases between. CDR3 sequence (DNA): TGTGCCAGCAGTTTCACCGGTCAAAACATTCAGTACTTC. Translated: CASSFTGQNIQYF.

This clone was detected only once. The rearrangement joins TRBV10-3 to TRBJ1-1; D might be TRBD1 (6 bases). The germline V gene has CDR1 ENHRY and CDR2 SYGVKD. The CDR3 contains 15 residues. Trimming cost V 11 bases and J 5 bases, with 24 bases left between them. CDR3: CASSVGRGPGTEAFF. The CDR3 DNA is TGTGCCTCCTCGGTAGGCAGGGGTCCTGGTACTGAAGCTTTCTTT.

This chain uses TRBV9 with TRBJ1-2, with unresolved D. This CDR3 comprises 14 residues. The V end lost 2 bases, the J end lost 6 bases, and 14 bases lay between the germline ends. Germline CDR1 SGDLS, CDR2 YYNGEE. This CDR3 reads CASSVDGEPNGYTF. Here the CDR3 DNA reads TGTGCCAGCAGCGTCGACGGGGAGCCGAATGGCTACACCTTC.

V gene TRBV6-6 combines with J gene TRBJ2-7; 7 nucleotides agree with TRBD2. Germline V lookup: CDR1 MNHNY, CDR2 SVGAGI (reference sequence). With V trimmed by 5 bases and J by 5 bases, 12 bases remained unmatched. The CDR3 length is 15 residues. CDR3 sequence reads: CASSKGSSGGHEQYF. The CDR3 DNA sequence: TGTGCCAGCAGTAAAGGGTCTAGCGGTGGGCACGAGCAGTACTTC.

This chain joins TRBV6-5 and TRBJ1-5; D is uncertain. The length of the CDR3 is 12 residues. Germline V CDR1 and CDR2: MNHEY, SVGAGI. With 5 bases removed from V and 9 bases from J, the gap between germline ends came to 11 bases. CDR3 region: CASSLPNRPQHF. Here the CDR3 DNA reads TGTGCCAGCAGTCTCCCTAACAGGCCCCAGCATTTT.

This clone was detected only a few times. CDR3 loop: CASSHPGQGETQYF. In DNA, the CDR3 is TGCGCCAGCAGCCATCCTGGACAGGGCGAGACCCAGTACTTC. The gene calls are TRBV4-1 and TRBJ2-5, with 8 bases that match TRBD1. The ends lost 3 bases at V and 5 bases at J; junction bases unmatched: 5. CDR1 and CDR2 (germline): MGHRA, YSYEKL. This CDR3 is built from 14 residues.

The J gene is TRBJ2-5, the V gene TRBV7-2, with D perhaps matching TRBD2 (5 bases). V was trimmed by 5 bases and J by 7 bases, leaving 8 bases between them. This CDR3 comprises 11 residues. From germline, CDR1 is SGHTA and CDR2 FQGNSA. The CDR3 loop is CASSEGLTQYF. For the CDR3, the DNA is TGTGCCAGCAGCGAAGGACTGACCCAGTACTTC.

This sequence joins TRBV5-6 and TRBJ1-1, with 7 bases that match TRBD1. With 3 bases clipped from V and 0 bases from J, the junction kept 5 bases outside the gene matches. The CDR3 runs to 15 residues. The germline gives CDR1 SGHDT, CDR2 YYEEEE. The CDR3 DNA is TGTGCCAGCAGCTGGAGGGGGCACCTGAACACTGAAGCTTTCTTT. It yields the protein CASSWRGHLNTEAFF. Filled out from reference TRBV5-6 and TRBJ1-1, the complete variable domain reads DAGVTQSPTHLIKTRGQQVTLRCSPKSGHDTVSWYQQALGQGPQFIFQYYEEEERQRGNFPDRFSGHQFPNYSSELNVNALLLGDSALYLCASSWRGHLNTEAFFGQGTRLTVV.

The chain is built from TRBV9 and TRBJ2-7; unclear D gene. V shed 0 bases and J shed 2 bases, with 9 bases lying between them. Germline V gene sequence: CDR1 SGDLS, CDR2 YYNGEE. The CDR3 is 14 residues long. The CDR3 region has the DNA TGTGCCAGCAGCGTAGACAGTATACCCTACGAGCAGTACTTC. Protein: CASSVDSIPYEQYF.

The chain is built from TRBV19 and TRBJ2-2, with D maybe TRBD2 (6 bases). The CDR3 runs to 15 residues. CDR1 LNHDA and CDR2 SQIVND come from the germline V gene (reference sequence). The V end was cut by 10 bases, the J end by 1 base, with 16 bases between. CDR3 in DNA: TGTGCCACAAGGGGCGGGGAAATGAACACCGGGGAGCTGTTTTTT. Amino acid sequence: CATRGGEMNTGELFF.

This chain joins TRBV2 and TRBJ2-7; D may be TRBD1 (6 bases). The CDR3 runs 15 residues. Trimming stripped 8 bases from V and 2 bases from J, with 19 bases between. Per germline, CDR1 SNHLY and CDR2 FYNNEI. CDR3 residues: CASSVRDTSTYEQYF. In DNA, the CDR3 is TGTGCCAGCTCAGTACGGGACACCTCAACCTACGAGCAGTACTTC.